Each of the 16 T cell receptor beta chains below was sequenced from the same sample in a study of blood T cell repertoires in COVID-19. Clones were sequenced by immunoSEQ multiplex PCR, and TCRdb holds only the in-frame ones, with some missing. The sample carries a few hundred thousand clones, roughly 90% recorded once. Sequenced input: PBMCs or T cells enriched from blood (not recorded which). The receptors were sampled from a woman in her late teens or twenties with acute COVID-19.

This sequence joins TRBV2 and TRBJ1-5; D remains unclear. Germline loops: CDR1 SNHLY, CDR2 FYNNEI. This CDR3 is built from 14 residues. V was shortened by 9 bases and J by 3 bases, with 15 bases between the two germline ends. CDR3 nucleotide sequence: TGTGCCAGTACCGACTCGGGGTCCAATCAGCCCCAGCATTTT. It translates to CASTDSGSNQPQHF.

This clone was found once. The chain carries TRBV27 and TRBJ2-7, with TRBD1 matching 7 bases. This CDR3 region has 17 residues. After removal of 7 bases from V and 5 bases from J, the junction contained 20 bases not matched to a gene. The germline gives CDR1 MNHEY, CDR2 SMNVEV (reference sequence). This CDR3 is CASTEVTGVIPLHEQYF. The CDR3, as DNA: TGTGCCAGCACGGAGGTCACAGGGGTCATTCCCCTCCACGAGCAGTACTTC.

The chain couples TRBV2 to TRBJ1-5; no clear D gene. The V and J ends lost 4 bases and 6 bases respectively, with 13 bases between them. Germline CDR1 SNHLY, CDR2 FYNNEI. The CDR3 length is 14 residues. CDR3 sequence reads: CASSGIFPGQPQHF. CDR3 DNA sequence: TGTGCCAGCAGTGGCATCTTTCCCGGTCAGCCCCAGCATTTT.

The chain links TRBV28 to TRBJ2-7; possibly TRBD1 for D (5 bases). Trimming removed 4 bases from V and 3 bases from J, with 10 bases in between. The germline CDR1 and CDR2 sequences are MDHEN and SYDVKM. The CDR3 loop spans 13 amino acids. CDR3: CASSSGDSYEQYF. The CDR3 DNA reads as TGTGCCAGCAGTTCGGGCGACAGCTACGAGCAGTACTTC. The full variable domain, rest sourced from reference TRBV28 and TRBJ2-7, is DVKVTQSSRYLVKRTGEKVFLECVQDMDHENMFWYRQDPGLGLRLIYFSYDVKMKEKGDIPEGYSVSREKKERFSLILESASTNQTSMYLCASSSGDSYEQYFGPGTRLTVT.

The chain joins TRBV3-1 (or the pseudogene TRBV3-2) to TRBJ1-1; TRBD1 is a possible D gene (5 bases). CDR1 and CDR2 (germline): LGHDT, YNNKEL (reference sequence). V gave up 2 bases and J gave up 5 bases, with 12 bases separating them. The CDR3 spans 14 residues. CDR3 sequence (DNA): TGTGCCAGCAGCCAACTGGGACGGGAGACTGAAGCTTTCTTT. Its protein product is CASSQLGRETEAFF.

The sample holds one count of this clone. This chain links TRBV29-1 with TRBJ1-1; D not resolved. Germline loops: CDR1 SQVTM, CDR2 ANQGSEA. V was clipped by 1 base and J by 2 bases, with 8 bases between them. The length of the CDR3 is 13 residues. Written as DNA, the CDR3 is TGCAGCGTTGAAGCCGATAGTAACACTGAAGCTTTCTTT. Protein sequence: CSVEADSNTEAFF.

This chain uses TRBV7-6 with TRBJ1-1; unclear D gene. Trimming stripped 0 bases from V and 5 bases from J, with 13 bases between. This CDR3 is 15 amino acids long. Germline assignment: CDR1 SGHVS and CDR2 FNYEAQ. The DNA of the CDR3 is TGTGCCAGCAGCTTAGCACCAGGAGGGATGACTGAAGCTTTCTTT. Translating gives CASSLAPGGMTEAFF.

The chain combines TRBV19 with TRBJ1-1; TRBD1 agrees at 7 bases. V gave up 5 bases and J gave up 8 bases; unmatched junction bases: 11. This CDR3 has 14 amino acids. CDR1 and CDR2 from the germline V gene are LNHDA and SQIVND (reference sequence). The CDR3 coding sequence is TGTGCCAGTAGTTCCTACTCGGACAGGCCAGAAGCTTTCTTT. Its translation: CASSSYSDRPEAFF.

The genes are TRBV2 and TRBJ2-6, with D possibly TRBD1 on 7 matching bases. CDR1 and CDR2 from the germline V gene are SNHLY and FYNNEI. The CDR3 has 17 amino acids. V dropped 2 bases and J dropped 1 base, with 12 bases sitting between them. The CDR3 here is CASSEFAGGSGANVLTF. The CDR3 coding sequence is TGTGCCAGCAGTGAATTCGCAGGGGGGTCTGGGGCCAACGTCCTGACTTTC.

This clone was seen just once. V and J are TRBV18 and TRBJ1-5; D remains ambiguous. V lost 6 bases, J lost 7 bases, and 22 bases lay in between. Germline assignment: CDR1 KGHSH and CDR2 LQKENI. The CDR3 runs 16 residues. The CDR3 sequence is CASSPGSQEVKQPQHF. The DNA of the CDR3 is TGTGCCAGCTCCCCGGGATCCCAGGAGGTAAAACAGCCCCAGCATTTT.

J is TRBJ2-7 and V is TRBV10-3; TRBD1 aligns across 7 bases. Germline-derived CDR1 and CDR2 are ENHRY and SYGVKD. There are 15 residues in the CDR3. V shed 3 bases, J shed 5 bases, and the junction held 10 bases outside the gene matches. For the CDR3, the DNA is TGTGCCATCAGTGACTCTTTGACAGGGAAGGACGAGCAGTACTTC. Translating gives CAISDSLTGKDEQYF.

The chain joins TRBV19 to TRBJ1-5; a weak D match, TRBD1 (5 bases). Trimming pared 11 bases from V and 0 bases from J, leaving 17 bases between. From germline, CDR1 is LNHDA and CDR2 SQIVND (reference sequence). CDR3 length: 15 residues. CDR3 amino acids: CAAGRGDDSNQPQHF. Here the CDR3 DNA reads TGTGCCGCCGGTCGGGGGGATGATAGCAATCAGCCCCAGCATTTT.

With respect to this clone: The identical CDR3 is also encoded by other nucleotide sequences in the sample. The J gene is TRBJ1-5, the V gene TRBV12-3 or TRBV12-4; no definite D call. V was clipped by 3 bases and J by 0 bases, with 3 bases between them. The CDR3 has 13 amino acids. CDR3 residues: CASSLRSNQPQHF. Written as DNA, the CDR3 is TGTGCCAGCAGTTTGCGTAGCAATCAGCCCCAGCATTTT.

V gene TRBV4-2 combines with J gene TRBJ2-1, with D possibly TRBD2 on 6 matching bases. This CDR3 is built from 17 residues. Trimming took 0 bases from V and 4 from J, leaving 16 bases between them. CDR1 is LGHNA, CDR2 YNFKEQ, per germline. CDR3 in amino acids: CASSQDQLWGVYNEQFF. In DNA form, the CDR3 reads TGTGCCAGCAGCCAAGATCAGTTGTGGGGGGTTTACAATGAGCAGTTCTTC.

The rearrangement joins TRBV30 to TRBJ1-1; D uncertain. The CDR3 has 14 amino acids. Germline CDR1 and CDR2: GTSNPN and SVGIG (reference sequence). V was pared by 3 bases and J by 5 bases, with 16 bases between. The CDR3 sequence: CAWRSGYGVTEAFF. The CDR3 DNA follows: TGTGCCTGGAGGTCGGGGTATGGGGTTACTGAAGCTTTCTTT.

V usage is TRBV4-1 and J usage is TRBJ2-7; 8 nucleotides match TRBD2. The CDR3 is 16 residues long. The V and J ends lost 0 bases and 4 bases, in that order; junction bases with no gene match: 8. Germline lookup yields CDR1 MGHRA and CDR2 YSYEKL. CDR3 bases: TGCGCCAGCAGCCAAGAAAAAGCGGGAGCGTCGTACGAGCAGTACTTC. Protein sequence: CASSQEKAGASYEQYF.